The 18 T cell receptor beta chains given below trace back to one sample, sequenced in a study of blood T cell repertoires in COVID-19 (dated by TCRdb to 2019 to 2021). The library came from the immunoSEQ multiplex PCR assay. TCRdb limited this immuneACCESS table to in-frame rearrangements with V and J called. A share of clones is missing; checked studies link under half to unresolved V genes, and the rest is unexplained. The sample includes roughly 140,000 clones, with around 87% observed a single time. About 4.1% of the sample belongs to the ten largest clones. Sequenced material: peripheral blood. The source is a woman aged 40 to 49 with acute or convalescent COVID-19.

The rearrangement uses TRBV6-2 or TRBV6-3 and TRBJ2-3; 11 nucleotides line up with TRBD1. This CDR3 comprises 18 residues. Germline CDR1 and CDR2: MNHEY and SVGEGT. J was trimmed by 2 bases and V by 6 bases; bases with no gene match: 13. Written as DNA, the CDR3 is TGTGCCAGCAGCACACCCCGGGACAGGGGGGAATACACAGATACGCAGTATTTT. Translation: CASSTPRDRGEYTDTQYF.

The chain recombines TRBV10-3 with TRBJ1-5, with a possible D match to TRBD1 (5 bases). The germline V gene encodes CDR1 ENHRY and CDR2 SYGVKD. The CDR3 is made up of 15 amino acids. Trimming stripped 0 bases from V and 8 bases from J, with 14 bases between. The CDR3 is CAISESTTAGEPQHF. The DNA of the CDR3 is TGTGCCATCAGTGAGTCGACGACCGCGGGGGAGCCCCAGCATTTT.

The chain couples TRBV27 to TRBJ2-3; 10 bases line up with TRBD1. Looked up from germline, CDR1 is MNHEY and CDR2 is SMNVEV (reference sequence). With V trimmed by 6 bases and J by 7 bases, 13 bases remained unmatched. The CDR3 has 16 residues. The CDR3 sequence is CASSTIDRGLQNTQYF. In nucleotides, the CDR3 is TGTGCCAGCAGCACAATAGACAGGGGGCTTCAAAATACGCAGTATTTT.

This clone came up a few times. The V call is TRBV7-8, the J call TRBJ2-3; 10 positions agree with TRBD1. V lost 1 base, J lost 3 bases, and 4 bases stayed unmatched. The CDR3 totals 16 residues. CDR1 and CDR2 from the germline V gene are SGHVS and FQNEAQ. Here the CDR3 DNA reads TGTGCCAGCAGCTTAGGGACAGGGGGGGGGACAGATACGCAGTATTTT. As protein: CASSLGTGGGTDTQYF.

The rearrangement joins TRBV10-1 to TRBJ2-4; 8 bases align to TRBD1. The CDR3 extends over 15 amino acids. Germline CDR1 is WNHNN and CDR2 is SYGVQD (reference sequence). With 6 bases clipped from V and 0 bases from J, the junction kept 4 bases outside the gene matches. CDR3 DNA sequence: TGCGCCAGCAGGGGGACAGGCATAGCCAAAAACATTCAGTACTTC. Residues: CASRGTGIAKNIQYF.

The chain employs TRBV11-2 and TRBJ2-5; D might be TRBD1 (6 bases). The CDR3 length is 13 residues. Germline CDR1 reads SGHAT; CDR2 reads FQNNGV. The germline V and J ends were trimmed by 4 bases and 7 bases, with 13 bases remaining between them. The CDR3 DNA sequence: TGTGCCAGCAGCTCCGCAGGGGTGAGGACCCAGTACTTC. It specifies CASSSAGVRTQYF. The full variable domain, rest sourced from reference TRBV11-2 and TRBJ2-5, is EAGVAQSPRYKIIEKRQSVAFWCNPISGHATLYWYQQILGQGPKLLIQFQNNGVVDDSQLPKDRFSAERLKGVDSTLKIQPAKLEDSAVYLCASSSAGVRTQYFGPGTRLLVL.

V gene TRBV6-6 combines with J gene TRBJ1-5; D remains ambiguous. Trimming took 3 bases from V and 10 from J, leaving 16 bases between them. This CDR3 has 14 residues. The germline V gene encodes CDR1 MNHNY and CDR2 SVGAGI (reference sequence). The CDR3 DNA is TGTGCCAGCAGTTATACGGTCCCTCTCATTCCCCAGCATTTT. The encoded protein is CASSYTVPLIPQHF.

This clone has just a few counts. This sequence joins TRBV14 and TRBJ1-2, with D maybe TRBD1 (5 bases). The V gene lost 8 bases and the J gene lost 7 bases, with 8 bases spanning the gap. The CDR3 covers 10 residues. Germline-derived CDR1 and CDR2 are SGHDN and FVKESK. For the CDR3, the DNA is TGTGCCAGCGGGGGGAGTGGCTACACCTTC. Translated: CASGGSGYTF.

This chain links TRBV7-5 with TRBJ1-1; TRBD1 is the table's D call, not checked against the DNA. TRBV7-5 is tagged as a pseudogene. The CDR3 consists of 15 residues. The CDR3 nucleotides read TGTGTCAGAAGCGGGGCCGGGACAGGGGGGACTGAAGCTTTCTTT. Translation: CVRSGAGTGGTEAFF.

This clone was counted between two and nine times. This chain connects TRBV7-9 to TRBJ2-2; 8 bases fit TRBD1. V lost 6 bases to trimming and J lost 0 bases; unmatched junction nucleotides: 9. Per germline, CDR1 SEHNR and CDR2 FQNEAQ (reference sequence). There are 17 residues in the CDR3. Here the CDR3 reads CASRGVADRANTGELFF. The CDR3 nucleotides read TGTGCCAGCAGGGGAGTGGCGGACAGGGCGAACACCGGGGAGCTGTTTTTT.

The rearrangement joins TRBV11-2 to TRBJ2-7; TRBD2 matches 14 bases. The ends lost 3 bases at V and 0 bases at J; junction bases unmatched: 10. Germline V lookup: CDR1 SGHAT, CDR2 FQNNGV. The CDR3 length is 19 residues. The CDR3 sequence: CASSFYGLAGGPSSYEQYF. The DNA for the CDR3 is TGTGCCAGCAGCTTCTATGGACTAGCGGGGGGCCCTAGCTCCTACGAGCAGTACTTC.

CDR3 in DNA: TGTGCCAGCAGCCGGGACAGAACTAATGAAAAACTGTTTTTT. Translated, it gives CASSRDRTNEKLFF. The V gene is TRBV11-2, the J gene TRBJ1-4; 7 nucleotides line up with TRBD1. Germline CDR1 SGHAT, CDR2 FQNNGV. CDR3 length: 14 residues. V gave up 5 bases and J gave up 1 base; unmatched junction bases: 1.

This clone was recorded only once. The genes are TRBV7-3 and TRBJ2-1; D is uncertain. V lost 1 base and J lost 6, with 10 bases in between. Germline CDR1 is SGHTA and CDR2 is FQGTGA. This CDR3 is built from 14 residues. CDR3 amino acids: CASSLMAVSNEQFF. DNA of the CDR3: TGTGCCAGCAGCTTAATGGCAGTTTCCAATGAGCAGTTCTTC.

The chain carries TRBV4-3 and TRBJ2-7; TRBD2 matches at 7 bases. The V gene's germline CDR1 is LGHNA and CDR2 YSLEER. The CDR3 has 15 residues. V lost 0 bases to trimming and J lost 5 bases; unmatched junction nucleotides: 7. DNA of the CDR3: TGCGCCAGCAGCCAAGATTGGCGGGAGTCCCACGAGCAGTACTTC. Amino acids: CASSQDWRESHEQYF.

This rearrangement joins TRBV15 to TRBJ1-3; 7 positions match TRBD1. CDR1 is LNHNV, CDR2 YYDKDF, per germline (reference sequence). CDR3 size: 14 residues. J gave up 2 bases and V 5 bases, and 3 bases lay outside the gene matches. The CDR3 spells CATSSTGAGNTIYF. The CDR3 region has the DNA TGTGCCACCAGCTCTACAGGGGCTGGAAACACCATATATTTT.

J is TRBJ2-1 and V is TRBV10-2; D is unclear. Germline CDR1 is WSHSY and CDR2 is SAAADI. The ends were cut back, 5 bases at V and 0 bases at J, with 8 bases in the middle. The CDR3 runs 14 residues. The CDR3 reads CASSSVPSYNEQFF. CDR3 nucleotide sequence: TGCGCCAGCAGTTCGGTACCCTCCTACAATGAGCAGTTCTTC.

This sequence joins TRBV7-9 and TRBJ1-5, with 12 bases identical to TRBD1. The germline CDR1 and CDR2 sequences are SEHNR and FQNEAQ (reference sequence). The junction had 6 bases not matched to a gene; V was cut back by 0 bases and J by 6 bases. The CDR3 length is 17 residues. DNA of the CDR3: TGTGCCAGCAGCTTAGCTCCGGGGACAGGGGGCAGTCAGCCCCAGCATTTT. It translates to CASSLAPGTGGSQPQHF.

As concerns this clone: Other DNA sequences in this specimen translate into the identical CDR3. V and J are TRBV5-1 and TRBJ2-4; TRBD1 matches at 7 bases. Germline V gives CDR1 SGHRS, CDR2 YFSETQ. The length of the CDR3 is 18 residues. V lost 0 bases, J lost 0 bases, and 9 bases stayed unmatched. CDR3 in amino acids: CASSLGRQGVGAKNIQYF. The CDR3 region has the DNA TGCGCCAGCAGCTTGGGTCGGCAGGGGGTAGGAGCCAAAAACATTCAGTACTTC.